This TCR beta chain was obtained from a study of cytomegalovirus exposure and HLA in healthy donors. Study-wide findings and caveats: For most TCR beta V segments, an earlier analysis put the productive rate at about 87% or about 30% of the time.

Both 60 Vbeta primers and 13 Jbeta primers went into the PCR. Profiled with immunoSEQ multiplex PCR; TCRdb holds only in-frame clones, not every one. There are 95,000 to 100,000 clones in the sample; 65% to 85% occur only once, and around 20% lies in the top ten. This clone has a single count. As yet, its antigen is unknown. The sample comprised PBMCs. This TCR was recovered from a woman aged 55 to 70 in good health and CMV-seropositive.

CDR3 residues: CASRATGDYGYTF. CDR3 DNA: TGTGCCAGCAGAGCGACAGGGGACTATGGCTACACCTTC. The V gene is TRBV6-5, the J gene TRBJ1-2, with TRBD1 matching 8 bases. With 6 bases clipped from V and 3 bases from J, the junction kept 3 bases outside the gene matches. Germline loops: CDR1 MNHEY, CDR2 SVGAGI. The CDR3 extends over 13 amino acids.